The clone carrying this T cell receptor (beta chain) has more than one count but fewer than ten. Method: immunoSEQ multiplex PCR; TCRdb's copy keeps in-frame clones and lacks some. Of 320,000 or so clones in the sample, 88% were seen once. These data belong to a study of blood T cell repertoires in COVID-19. All recovered Cohort 3 donors got two negative PCRs, got clearance, or saw symptom resolution. With V trimmed by 7 bases and J by 3 bases, 10 bases remained unmatched. Germline V CDR1 and CDR2: SGHRS, YFSETQ. CDR3 length equals 15 residues. The TCR sequence derives from a man aged 25-40 years who had recovered from COVID-19. The rearrangement links TRBV5-1 to TRBJ2-1; 7 positions match TRBD1. Source material: PBMCs or T cells enriched from blood (not recorded which). This CDR3 is CASQRNRDSYNEQFF. The CDR3 DNA reads TGCGCCAGCCAAAGGAACCGGGACAGCTACAATGAGCAGTTCTTC.